These T cell receptor beta chains were read from a single sample in a study of cytomegalovirus exposure and HLA in healthy donors. Some clones are missing from TCRdb's copy, which holds only in-frame ones; the method was immunoSEQ multiplex PCR. In the table there are more than 150,000 clones, around 80% of which are singletons. The sample was PBMCs. The receptors originated from a man between 18 and 29 years old in good health and CMV-seronegative. CDR3s include the opening cysteine and the closing phenylalanine or tryptophan. Each record gives: CDR3 length, J gene, D gene, V gene, CDR3 protein, CDR3 DNA. The D gene is left open where the match is weak.

14 | TRBJ2-1 | TRBD2 | TRBV5-7 | CASSLVGSGTKQFF | TGTGCCAGCAGCTTGGTGGGTAGCGGGACTAAGCAGTTCTTC
13 | TRBJ2-7 | - | TRBV6-5 | CASKSSHSYEQYF | TGTGCCAGCAAGTCCAGTCACTCCTACGAGCAGTACTTC
15 | TRBJ1-1 | TRBD1 | TRBV6-5 | CASSYYRGGNTEAFF | TGTGCCAGCAGTTACTACAGGGGCGGGAACACTGAAGCTTTCTTT
16 | TRBJ2-1 | - | TRBV7-6 | CASSPSPTRGINEQFF | TGTGCCAGCAGCCCTAGCCCGACTAGAGGTATCAATGAGCAGTTCTTC
15 | TRBJ2-3 | - | TRBV9 | CASSVSGLPPDTQYF | TGTGCCAGCAGCGTCTCGGGACTCCCCCCAGATACGCAGTATTTT
11 | TRBJ1-4 | TRBD1 | TRBV30 | CAWTGGEKLFF | TGTGCCTGGACAGGGGGGGAAAAACTGTTTTTT
15 | TRBJ2-7 | TRBD1 | TRBV19 | CASSTTGTGTYEQYF | TGTGCCAGTAGTACGACCGGGACAGGGACCTACGAGCAGTACTTC
11 | TRBJ1-1 | - | TRBV7-9 | CASSTYTEAFF | TGTGCCAGCAGCACCTATACTGAAGCTTTCTTT
16 | TRBJ1-3 | TRBD1 | TRBV2 | CASTRGLASSGNTIYF | TGTGCCAGCACTAGGGGGCTAGCTAGCTCTGGAAACACCATATATTTT
15 | TRBJ2-2 | - | TRBV30 | CAWMGKSRGTGELFF | TGTGCCTGGATGGGGAAAAGTCGGGGGACCGGGGAGCTGTTTTTT
17 | TRBJ1-2 | TRBD1 | TRBV4-3 | CASSQDRDREINYGYTF | TGCGCCAGCAGCCAAGATCGTGACAGGGAGATTAACTATGGCTACACCTTC
14 | TRBJ1-4 | TRBD1 | TRBV28 | CASTPGQGREKLFF | TGTGCCAGCACCCCGGGACAGGGGAGGGAAAAACTGTTTTTT
15 | TRBJ2-5 | - | TRBV30 | CAWTPQGGSRETQYF | TGTGCCTGGACCCCTCAGGGTGGGTCCAGGGAGACCCAGTACTTC
16 | TRBJ2-2 | - | TRBV14 | CASRRVREPRRSELFF | TGTGCCAGCAGGCGCGTTAGAGAACCGCGGCGTTCGGAGCTGTTTTTT
12 | TRBJ1-1 | - | TRBV11-3 | CASNEGGPEAFF | TGTGCCAGCAACGAGGGTGGGCCTGAAGCTTTCTTT
15 | TRBJ1-5 | - | TRBV7-8 | CASSLGQGQRQPQHF | TGTGCCAGCAGCTTAGGGCAGGGTCAAAGGCAGCCCCAGCATTTT